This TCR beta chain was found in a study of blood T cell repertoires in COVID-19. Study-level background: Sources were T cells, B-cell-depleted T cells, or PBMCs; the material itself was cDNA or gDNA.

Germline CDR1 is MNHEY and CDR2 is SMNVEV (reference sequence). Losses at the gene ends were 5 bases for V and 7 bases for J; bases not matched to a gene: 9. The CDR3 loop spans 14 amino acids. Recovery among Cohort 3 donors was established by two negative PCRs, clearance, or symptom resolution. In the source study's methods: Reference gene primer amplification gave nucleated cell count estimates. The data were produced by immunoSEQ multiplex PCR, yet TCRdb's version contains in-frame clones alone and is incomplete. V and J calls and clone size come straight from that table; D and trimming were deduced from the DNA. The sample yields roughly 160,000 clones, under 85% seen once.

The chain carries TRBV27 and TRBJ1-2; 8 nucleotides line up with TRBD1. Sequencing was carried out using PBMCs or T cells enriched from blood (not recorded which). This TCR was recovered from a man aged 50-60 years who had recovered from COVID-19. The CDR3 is CASSPPGQGRGYTF. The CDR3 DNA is TGTGCCAGCAGTCCACCCGGACAGGGCCGTGGCTACACCTTC.